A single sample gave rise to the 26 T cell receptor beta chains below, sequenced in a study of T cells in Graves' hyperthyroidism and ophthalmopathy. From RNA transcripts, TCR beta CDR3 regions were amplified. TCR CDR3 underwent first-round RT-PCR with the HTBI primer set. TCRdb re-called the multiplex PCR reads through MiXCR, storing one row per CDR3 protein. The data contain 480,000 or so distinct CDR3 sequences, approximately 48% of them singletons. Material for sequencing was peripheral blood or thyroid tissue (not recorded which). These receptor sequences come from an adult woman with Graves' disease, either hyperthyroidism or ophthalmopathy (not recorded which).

The DNA for the CDR3 is TGTGCCAGCAGCTTGAAAACAGGGGGAAATGAAAAACTGTTTTTT. Translation gives CASSLKTGGNEKLFF. This chain links TRBV5-6 with TRBJ1-4; 8 bases are shared with TRBD1. This CDR3 contains 15 residues. In germline, CDR1 is SGHDT, CDR2 YYEEEE. With 1 base clipped from V and 5 bases from J, the junction kept 4 bases outside the gene matches.

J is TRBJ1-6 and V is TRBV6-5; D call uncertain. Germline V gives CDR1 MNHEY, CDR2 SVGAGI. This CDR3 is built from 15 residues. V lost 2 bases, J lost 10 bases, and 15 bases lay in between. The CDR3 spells CASSYRRGYGSPLHF. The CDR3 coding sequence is TGTGCCAGCAGTTACCGCCGAGGGTACGGGTCACCCCTCCACTTT.

CDR3 region: CASSVREGLKETQYF. CDR3 DNA sequence: TGTGCCAGCAGCGTCCGGGAGGGCCTGAAGGAGACCCAGTACTTC. This sequence joins TRBV7-9 and TRBJ2-5; 8 nucleotides line up with TRBD2. The V segment lost 5 bases and the J segment 5 bases; nucleotides outside the gene matches: 10. Germline CDR1 and CDR2: SEHNR and FQNEAQ (reference sequence). The length of the CDR3 is 15 residues.

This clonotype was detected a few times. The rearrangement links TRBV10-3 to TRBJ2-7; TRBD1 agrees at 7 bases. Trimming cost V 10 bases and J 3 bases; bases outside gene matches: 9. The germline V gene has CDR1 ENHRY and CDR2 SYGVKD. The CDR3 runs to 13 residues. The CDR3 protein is CASSGTDFYEQYF. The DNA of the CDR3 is TGTGCCAGCTCCGGGACAGATTTCTACGAGCAGTACTTC.

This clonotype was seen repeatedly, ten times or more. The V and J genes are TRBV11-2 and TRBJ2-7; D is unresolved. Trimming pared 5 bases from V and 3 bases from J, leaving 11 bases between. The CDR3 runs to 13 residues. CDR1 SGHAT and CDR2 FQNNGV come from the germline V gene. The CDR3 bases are TGTGCCAGCAGCCCCTCCCAGCGCTACGAGCAGTACTTC. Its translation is CASSPSQRYEQYF. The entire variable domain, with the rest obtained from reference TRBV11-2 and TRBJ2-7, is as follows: EAGVAQSPRYKIIEKRQSVAFWCNPISGHATLYWYQQILGQGPKLLIQFQNNGVVDDSQLPKDRFSAERLKGVDSTLKIQPAKLEDSAVYLCASSPSQRYEQYFGPGTRLTVT.

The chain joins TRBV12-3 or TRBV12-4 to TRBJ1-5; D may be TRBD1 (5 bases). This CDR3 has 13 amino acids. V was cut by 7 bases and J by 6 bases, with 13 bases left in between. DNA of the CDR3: TGTGCCAGCACCCCGGGGGGGTTTCAGCCCCAGCATTTT. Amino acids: CASTPGGFQPQHF.

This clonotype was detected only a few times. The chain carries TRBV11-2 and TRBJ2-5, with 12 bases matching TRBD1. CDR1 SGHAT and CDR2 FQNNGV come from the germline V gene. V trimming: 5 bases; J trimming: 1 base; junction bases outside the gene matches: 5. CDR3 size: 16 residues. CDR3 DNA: TGTGCCAGCAGCGGAGGGGACAGGGGGCTCCAAGAGACCCAGTACTTC. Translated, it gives CASSGGDRGLQETQYF. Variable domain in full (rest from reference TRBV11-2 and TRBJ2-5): EAGVAQSPRYKIIEKRQSVAFWCNPISGHATLYWYQQILGQGPKLLIQFQNNGVVDDSQLPKDRFSAERLKGVDSTLKIQPAKLEDSAVYLCASSGGDRGLQETQYFGPGTRLLVL.

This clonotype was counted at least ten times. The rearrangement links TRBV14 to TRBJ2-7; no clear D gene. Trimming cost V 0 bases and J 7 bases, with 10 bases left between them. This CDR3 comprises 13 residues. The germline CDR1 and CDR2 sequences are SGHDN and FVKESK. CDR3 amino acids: CASSQEALTEQYF. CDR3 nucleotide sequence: TGTGCCAGCAGCCAAGAGGCCCTTACGGAGCAGTACTTC.

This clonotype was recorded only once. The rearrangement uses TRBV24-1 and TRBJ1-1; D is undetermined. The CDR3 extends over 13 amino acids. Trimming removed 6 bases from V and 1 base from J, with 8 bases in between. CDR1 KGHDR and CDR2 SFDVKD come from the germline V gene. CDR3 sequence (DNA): TGTGCCACCAGTTTATTCAGGAACACTGAAGCTTTCTTT. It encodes CATSLFRNTEAFF.

CDR3 amino acids: CASSYFKGAETQYF. In DNA form, the CDR3 reads TGTGCCAGCAGTTACTTTAAGGGTGCCGAGACCCAGTACTTC. The chain combines TRBV14 with TRBJ2-5; D gene unclear. The CDR3 contains 14 residues. V lost 6 bases and J 5 bases, leaving 16 bases between the germline ends. Germline V gene lookup returns CDR1 SGHDN and CDR2 FVKESK.

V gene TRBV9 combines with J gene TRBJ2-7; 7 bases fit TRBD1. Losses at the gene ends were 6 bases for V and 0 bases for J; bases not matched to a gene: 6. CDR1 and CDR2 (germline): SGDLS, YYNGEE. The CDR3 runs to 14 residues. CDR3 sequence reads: CASTTDRSSYEQYF. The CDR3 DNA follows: TGTGCCAGCACCACGGACAGGAGCTCCTACGAGCAGTACTTC.

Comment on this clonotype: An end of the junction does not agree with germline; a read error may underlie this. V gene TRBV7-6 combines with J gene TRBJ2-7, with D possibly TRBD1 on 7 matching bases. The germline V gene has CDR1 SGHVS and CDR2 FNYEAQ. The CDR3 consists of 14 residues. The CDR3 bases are TGTGCCAGCAGCGTAGCGGACAGGAACTACGAGCAGTACTTC. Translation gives CASSVADRNYEQYF. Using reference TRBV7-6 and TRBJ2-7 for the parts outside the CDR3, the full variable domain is GAGVSQSPRYKVTKRGQDVALRCDPISGHVSLYWYRQALGQGPEFLTYFNYEAQQDKSGLPNDRFSAERPEGSISTLTIQRTEQRDSAMYRCASSVADRNYEQYFGPGTRLTVT.

The CDR3 protein is CASSVDGSGGYEQYF. In DNA, the CDR3 is TGTGCCAGCAGCGTAGATGGTAGCGGGGGGTACGAGCAGTACTTC. The gene calls are TRBV9 and TRBJ2-7; 10 positions agree with TRBD2. Trimming at V came to 0 bases and at J to 4 bases, leaving 4 bases not matched to a gene. There are 15 residues in the CDR3. Germline V gene data show CDR1 as SGDLS and CDR2 as YYNGEE.

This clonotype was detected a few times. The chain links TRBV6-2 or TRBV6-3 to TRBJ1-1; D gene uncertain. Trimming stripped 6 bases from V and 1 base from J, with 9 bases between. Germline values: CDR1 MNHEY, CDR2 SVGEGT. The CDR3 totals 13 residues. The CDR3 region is CASRQTGNTEAFF. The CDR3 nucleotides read TGTGCCAGCAGACAGACCGGGAACACTGAAGCTTTCTTT.

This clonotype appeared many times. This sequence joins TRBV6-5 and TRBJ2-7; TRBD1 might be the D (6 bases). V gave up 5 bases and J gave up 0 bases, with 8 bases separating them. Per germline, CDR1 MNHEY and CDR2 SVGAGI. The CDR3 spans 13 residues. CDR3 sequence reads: CASSRTASYEQYF. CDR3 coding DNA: TGTGCCAGCAGTCGGACAGCCTCCTACGAGCAGTACTTC.

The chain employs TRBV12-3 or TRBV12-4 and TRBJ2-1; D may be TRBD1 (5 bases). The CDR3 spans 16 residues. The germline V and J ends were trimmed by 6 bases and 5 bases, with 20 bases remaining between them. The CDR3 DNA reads TGTGCCAGCAGCTTAATGACAGCCCAGATAAACAATGAGCAGTTCTTC. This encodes CASSLMTAQINNEQFF.

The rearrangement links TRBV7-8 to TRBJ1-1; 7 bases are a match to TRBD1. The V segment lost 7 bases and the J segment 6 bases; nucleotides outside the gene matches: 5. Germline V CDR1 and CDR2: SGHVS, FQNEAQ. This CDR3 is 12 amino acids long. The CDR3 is CASTQGQAEAFF. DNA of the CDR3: TGTGCCAGCACCCAAGGACAGGCTGAAGCTTTCTTT.

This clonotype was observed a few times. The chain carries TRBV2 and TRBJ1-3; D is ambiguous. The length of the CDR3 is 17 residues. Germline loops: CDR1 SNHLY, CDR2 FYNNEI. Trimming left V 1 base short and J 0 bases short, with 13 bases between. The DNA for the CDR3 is TGTGCCAGCAGTGAAGGGGTTAAGGGTTTCTCTGGAAACACCATATATTTT. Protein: CASSEGVKGFSGNTIYF.

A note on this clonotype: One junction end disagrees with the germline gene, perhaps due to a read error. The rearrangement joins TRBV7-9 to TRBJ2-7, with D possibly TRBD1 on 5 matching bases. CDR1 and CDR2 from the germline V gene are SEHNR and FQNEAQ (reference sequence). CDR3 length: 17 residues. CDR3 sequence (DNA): TGCGCCAGCAGCCCAGGGCGTTGGGGATCCCAGTCGTTCGAGCAGTACTTC. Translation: CASSPGRWGSQSFEQYF.

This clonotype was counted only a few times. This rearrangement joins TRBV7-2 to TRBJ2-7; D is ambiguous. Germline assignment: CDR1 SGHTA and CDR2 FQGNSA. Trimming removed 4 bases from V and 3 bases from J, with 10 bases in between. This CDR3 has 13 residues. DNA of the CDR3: TGTGCCAGCAGCTCCCCATGGGACTACGAGCAGTACTTC. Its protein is CASSSPWDYEQYF.

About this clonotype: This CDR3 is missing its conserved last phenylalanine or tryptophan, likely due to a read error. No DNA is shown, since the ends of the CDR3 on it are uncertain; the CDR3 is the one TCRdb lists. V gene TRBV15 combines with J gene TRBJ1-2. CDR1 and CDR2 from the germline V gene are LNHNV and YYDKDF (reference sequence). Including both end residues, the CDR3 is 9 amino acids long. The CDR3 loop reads CATSRSRDG.

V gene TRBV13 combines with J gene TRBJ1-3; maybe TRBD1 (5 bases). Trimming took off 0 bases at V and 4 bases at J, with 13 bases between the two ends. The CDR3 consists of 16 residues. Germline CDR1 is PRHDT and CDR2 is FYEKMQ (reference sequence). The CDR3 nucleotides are TGTGCCAGCAGCTTAGGTCTCAGGGAGGCCGGAAACACCATATATTTT. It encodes CASSLGLREAGNTIYF.

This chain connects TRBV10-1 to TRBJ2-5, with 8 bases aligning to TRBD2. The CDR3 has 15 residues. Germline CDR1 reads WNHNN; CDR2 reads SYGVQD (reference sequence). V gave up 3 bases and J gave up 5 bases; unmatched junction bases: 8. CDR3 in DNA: TGCGCCAGCAGTGAAGGTAGCGGGGTTGGGGAGACCCAGTACTTC. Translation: CASSEGSGVGETQYF.

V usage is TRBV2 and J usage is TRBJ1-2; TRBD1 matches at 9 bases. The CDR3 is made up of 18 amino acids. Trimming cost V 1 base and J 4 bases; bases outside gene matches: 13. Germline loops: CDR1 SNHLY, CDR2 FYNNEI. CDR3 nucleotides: TGTGCCAGCAGTGAAGAACGCTGGTGGGGACAGGGAGGCTATGGCTACACCTTC. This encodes CASSEERWWGQGGYGYTF. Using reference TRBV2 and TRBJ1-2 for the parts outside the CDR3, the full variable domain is EPEVTQTPSHQVTQMGQEVILRCVPISNHLYFYWYRQILGQKVEFLVSFYNNEISEKSEIFDDQFSVERPDGSNFTLKIRSTKLEDSAMYFCASSEERWWGQGGYGYTFGSGTRLTVV.

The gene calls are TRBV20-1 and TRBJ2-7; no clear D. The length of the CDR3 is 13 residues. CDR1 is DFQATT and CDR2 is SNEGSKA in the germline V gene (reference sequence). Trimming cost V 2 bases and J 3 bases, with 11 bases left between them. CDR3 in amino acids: CSARLGWFYEQYF. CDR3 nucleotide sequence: TGCAGTGCTAGATTGGGGTGGTTCTACGAGCAGTACTTC.

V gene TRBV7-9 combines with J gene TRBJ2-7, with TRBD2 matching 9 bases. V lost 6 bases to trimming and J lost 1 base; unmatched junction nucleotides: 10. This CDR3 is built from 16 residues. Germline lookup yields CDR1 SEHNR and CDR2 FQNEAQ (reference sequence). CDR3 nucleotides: TGTGCCAGCAGTGAAGGGCCTAGCGGGGCTTCCTACGAGCAGTACTTC. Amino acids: CASSEGPSGASYEQYF.